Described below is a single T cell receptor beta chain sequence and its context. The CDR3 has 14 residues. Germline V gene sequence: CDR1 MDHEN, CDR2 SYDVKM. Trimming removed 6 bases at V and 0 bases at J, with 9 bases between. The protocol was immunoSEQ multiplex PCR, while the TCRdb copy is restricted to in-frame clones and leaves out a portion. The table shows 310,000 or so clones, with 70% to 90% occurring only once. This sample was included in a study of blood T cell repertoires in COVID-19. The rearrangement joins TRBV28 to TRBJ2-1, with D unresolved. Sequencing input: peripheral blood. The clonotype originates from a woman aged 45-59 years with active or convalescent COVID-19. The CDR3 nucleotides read TGTGCCAGCAGCTTTTACAGCTCCTACAATGAGCAGTTCTTC. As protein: CASSFYSSYNEQFF.